The next 5 T cell receptor beta chains were all read from a single sample in a study of cytomegalovirus exposure and HLA in healthy donors. 13 Jbeta primers and 60 Vbeta primers were used for the PCR. Using immunoSEQ multiplex PCR, the repertoire was profiled, and TCRdb retains in-frame clones only, with some absent. The sample spans roughly 62,000 clones; the ten largest clones claim approximately 2.1%. Input material: PBMCs. The receptors derive from a woman younger than 30 in good health and CMV-seronegative.

The chain employs TRBV5-1 and TRBJ1-1; perhaps TRBD1 as D (5 bases). Trimming took off 2 bases at V and 3 bases at J, with 14 bases between the two ends. The CDR3 has 15 residues. Germline lookup yields CDR1 SGHRS and CDR2 YFSETQ. In DNA, the CDR3 is TGCGCCAGCAGCTTCCGGACACGGGGGGACACTGAAGCTTTCTTT. This encodes CASSFRTRGDTEAFF. Together with reference TRBV5-1 and TRBJ1-1, the CDR3 gives the full variable domain: KAGVTQTPRYLIKTRGQQVTLSCSPISGHRSVSWYQQTPGQGLQFLFEYFSETQRNKGNFPGRFSGRQFSNSRSEMNVSTLELGDSALYLCASSFRTRGDTEAFFGQGTRLTVV.

The rearrangement uses TRBV6-1 and TRBJ2-1; 7 bases agree with TRBD1. The V gene end was trimmed by 6 bases and the J gene end by 2 bases; junction bases not matched to a gene: 4. The germline V gene encodes CDR1 MNHNS and CDR2 SASEGT. This CDR3 is built from 14 residues. The CDR3 spells CASSRDRAYNEQFF. Here the CDR3 DNA reads TGTGCCAGCAGCCGGGACAGAGCCTACAATGAGCAGTTCTTC.

The rearrangement joins TRBV5-1 to TRBJ2-7; TRBD1 agrees at 7 bases. CDR1 SGHRS and CDR2 YFSETQ come from the germline V gene. The CDR3 has 15 residues. The V and J ends lost 2 bases and 0 bases, in that order; junction bases with no gene match: 5. The CDR3 sequence is CASSLGTDLSYEQYF. CDR3 coding DNA: TGCGCCAGCAGCTTAGGGACAGACCTCTCCTACGAGCAGTACTTC.

This chain links TRBV27 with TRBJ1-1, with D possibly matching TRBD1 (6 bases). CDR1 and CDR2 from the germline V gene are MNHEY and SMNVEV (reference sequence). V lost 6 bases and J 5 bases, leaving 31 bases between the germline ends. CDR3 length equals 19 residues. DNA for the CDR3: TGTGCCAGCAGCGCTTCTCTCCCCAGGGAGGGGGGCTTACGTACTGAAGCTTTCTTT. Protein: CASSASLPREGGLRTEAFF.

The chain employs TRBV5-1 and TRBJ1-2; TRBD1 aligns across 10 bases. This CDR3 is built from 17 residues. Unmatched junction bases numbered 11, after V lost 1 base and J lost 5 bases. The germline V gene encodes CDR1 SGHRS and CDR2 YFSETQ. The CDR3 sequence: CASSLQTTGGAGYGYTF. DNA for the CDR3: TGCGCCAGCAGCTTGCAGACGACAGGGGGCGCGGGGTATGGCTACACCTTC. Full variable domain (outside the CDR3, taken from reference TRBV5-1 and TRBJ1-2): KAGVTQTPRYLIKTRGQQVTLSCSPISGHRSVSWYQQTPGQGLQFLFEYFSETQRNKGNFPGRFSGRQFSNSRSEMNVSTLELGDSALYLCASSLQTTGGAGYGYTFGSGTRLTVV.